The clone carrying this T cell receptor beta chain was recorded many times. The antigen remains unidentified. The ends were cut back, 5 bases at V and 4 bases at J, with 14 bases in the middle. From germline, CDR1 is DFQATT and CDR2 SNEGSKA (reference sequence). This CDR3 region has 13 residues. The sample is drawn from a study of T cells in Graves' hyperthyroidism and ophthalmopathy. Study conclusions and caveats: Most clonotypes that expanded in the thyroid above 0.001 also showed up in blood.

For the diagnoses, clinical symptoms, serum thyroxine and TRAb, thyroid ultrasound and orbital computed tomography were used. Authors of the study amplified TCR beta CDR3 regions from RNA transcripts. The study used the HTBI primer set for a first-round RT-PCR of the TCR CDR3. TCRdb itself ran the multiplex PCR reads through MiXCR, one entry per CDR3 protein. The data hold 360,000 or so distinct CDR3 sequences, with about a fifth observed a single time. Source material: blood. This rearrangement joins TRBV20-1 to TRBJ1-2; the D gene is possibly TRBD1 (6 bases). This sequence originates from a woman aged 18-29 years with Graves' hyperthyroidism. CDR3 coding DNA: TGCAGTGCTTTCCCGGGGGGCGGCTATGGCTACACCTTC. This encodes CSAFPGGGYGYTF.